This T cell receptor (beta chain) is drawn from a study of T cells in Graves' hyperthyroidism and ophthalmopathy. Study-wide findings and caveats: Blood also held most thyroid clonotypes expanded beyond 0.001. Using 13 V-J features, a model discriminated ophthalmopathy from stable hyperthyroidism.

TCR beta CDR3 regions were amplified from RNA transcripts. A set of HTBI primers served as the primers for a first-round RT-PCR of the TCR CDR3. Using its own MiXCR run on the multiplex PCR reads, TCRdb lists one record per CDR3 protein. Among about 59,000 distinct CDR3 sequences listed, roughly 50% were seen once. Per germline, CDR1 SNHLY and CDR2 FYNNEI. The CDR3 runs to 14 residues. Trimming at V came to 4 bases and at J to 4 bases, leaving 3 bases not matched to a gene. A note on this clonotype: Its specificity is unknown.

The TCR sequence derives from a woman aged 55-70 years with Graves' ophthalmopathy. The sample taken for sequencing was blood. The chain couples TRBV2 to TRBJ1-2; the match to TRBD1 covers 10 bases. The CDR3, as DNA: TGTGCCAGCAGTGCTTGGACAGGGGGCTATGGCTACACCTTC. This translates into CASSAWTGGYGYTF. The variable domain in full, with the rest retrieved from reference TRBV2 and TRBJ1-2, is EPEVTQTPSHQVTQMGQEVILRCVPISNHLYFYWYRQILGQKVEFLVSFYNNEISEKSEIFDDQFSVERPDGSNFTLKIRSTKLEDSAMYFCASSAWTGGYGYTFGSGTRLTVV.